One TCR beta chain is described in this entry. This entry belongs to a study of T cell changes during pregnancy in multiple sclerosis. Trimming removed 4 bases at V and 0 bases at J, with 11 bases between. CDR1 and CDR2 from the germline V gene are SGDLS and YYNGEE. The CDR3 sequence is 15 residues long. Libraries were prepared by immunoSEQ multiplex PCR; TCRdb keeps only in-frame clonotypes and omits some of them. The data contain some 43,000 clones, 90% to 95% of them seen just once; the ten biggest clones take up roughly 8.1%. The sequencing here drew on CD8+ T cells from peripheral blood mononuclear cells, taken in the third trimester of pregnancy. The receptor comes from a female donor with multiple sclerosis, enrolled in a pregnancy study. The rearrangement uses TRBV9 and TRBJ1-3; D gene ambiguous. The CDR3 region is CASSFEARSGNTIYF. The CDR3 DNA reads as TGTGCCAGCAGCTTCGAAGCCCGCTCTGGAAACACCATATATTTT.